Listed here is a single T cell receptor (beta chain). RNA amounts of about 0.5 to 1 ug underwent reverse transcription with random hexamers. The immunoSEQ assay covered 54 Vbeta and 13 Jbeta segments for CDR3. In TCRdb, the immunoSEQ multiplex PCR reads were re-called with MiXCR into one record per CDR3 protein. The repertoire has 250,000 to 350,000 distinct CDR3 sequences, 70% to 90% of them found once; the top ten carry approximately 0.12%. The sample is drawn from a study of CD8 T cells in Susac syndrome. From blood CD8+ and CD4+ T cells, TCR beta sequences were generated. Both CD4+ and CD8+ T cells were negatively isolated, and TEMRA cells underwent FACS enrichment. The receptor's source is a human donor with multiple sclerosis. The specimen sequenced was CD8+ T cells from PBMCs.

CDR3 nucleotide sequence: TGTGCCAGCACTACGGACAGGGCCACCTACAATGAGCAGTTCTTC. Translation gives CASTTDRATYNEQFF. The chain is built from TRBV28 and TRBJ2-1, with TRBD1 matching over 8 bases. The V segment lost 7 bases and the J segment 2 bases; nucleotides outside the gene matches: 7. From germline, CDR1 is MDHEN and CDR2 SYDVKM. The CDR3 runs to 15 residues.